One and the same sample provided the 20 T cell receptor beta chains below, sequenced in a study of OX40 agonist ivuxolimab in advanced cancers. Libraries were prepared by immunoSEQ multiplex PCR; TCRdb keeps only in-frame clonotypes and omits some of them. The data contain about 69,000 clones, under 90% of them singletons. This specimen consisted of CD4+ or CD8+ T cells sorted from blood, obtained in a trial of the OX40 agonist ivuxolimab. These receptors all stem from an adult with an advanced solid tumor such as melanoma, head and neck, liver or kidney cancer.

This chain links TRBV7-2 with TRBJ1-2; 7 bases match TRBD1. Germline lookup yields CDR1 SGHTA and CDR2 FQGNSA. The CDR3 is made up of 13 amino acids. After removal of 4 bases from V and 2 bases from J, the junction contained 1 base not matched to a gene. This chain's CDR3 is CASSSGQNYGYTF. DNA of the CDR3: TGTGCCAGCAGCTCGGGACAGAACTATGGCTACACCTTC.

V and J are TRBV7-9 and TRBJ2-2, with D possibly TRBD1 on 5 matching bases. Trimming shortened V by 5 bases and J by 7 bases, and 17 bases separated the two germline ends. In germline, CDR1 is SEHNR, CDR2 FQNEAQ (reference sequence). The CDR3 is made up of 15 amino acids. This CDR3 reads CASSHNLGPGGELFF. Here the CDR3 DNA reads TGTGCCAGCAGCCACAACCTGGGGCCGGGCGGGGAGCTGTTTTTT.

This clone appeared a single time. This rearrangement joins TRBV6-5 to TRBJ2-1; 8 positions agree with TRBD2. The CDR3 is 14 residues long. CDR1 and CDR2 (germline): MNHEY, SVGAGI. V shed 5 bases and J 2 bases; nucleotides not matched to a gene: 2. The CDR3 protein is CASSRREAYNEQFF. DNA of the CDR3: TGTGCCAGCAGTAGGCGGGAGGCCTACAATGAGCAGTTCTTC.

This clone was seen only once. The rearrangement links TRBV29-1 to TRBJ2-1, with 14 bases fitting TRBD2. CDR1 SQVTM and CDR2 ANQGSEA come from the germline V gene. V trimming: 7 bases; J trimming: 7 bases; junction bases outside the gene matches: 6. The CDR3 is made up of 14 amino acids. The CDR3 bases are TGCAGCGCGAGACTAGCGGGAGGGCTAAATGAGCAGTTCTTC. Protein sequence: CSARLAGGLNEQFF.

This clone came up once. The V call is TRBV7-6, the J call TRBJ1-1, with D possibly being TRBD1 (6 bases). The CDR3 spans 17 residues. Trimming stripped 1 base from V and 5 bases from J, with 20 bases between. Germline V CDR1 and CDR2: SGHVS, FNYEAQ. CDR3 coding DNA: TGTGCCAGCAGCTTAGAGGTGGGGTATAAAGGGGGGACTGAAGCTTTCTTT. Protein sequence: CASSLEVGYKGGTEAFF.

A few counts support this clone. The chain combines TRBV4-3 with TRBJ1-2; no firm D call. CDR3 length equals 14 residues. V was clipped by 0 bases and J by 8 bases, with 13 bases between them. The germline V gene has CDR1 LGHNA and CDR2 YSLEER. The CDR3 sequence is CASSQDDPGRGYTF. In DNA form, the CDR3 reads TGCGCCAGCAGCCAAGACGATCCAGGCCGAGGCTACACCTTC.

The rearrangement uses TRBV30 and TRBJ2-1, with no clear D. V was clipped by 6 bases and J by 7 bases, with 10 bases between them. Germline V CDR1 and CDR2: GTSNPN, SVGIG (reference sequence). The CDR3 has 11 residues. Here the CDR3 DNA reads TGTGCCTGCAATGGGGTAAATGAGCAGTTCTTC. Translating gives CACNGVNEQFF.

This chain uses TRBV11-2 with TRBJ1-6; D remains unclear. This CDR3 has 18 amino acids. Germline CDR1 SGHAT, CDR2 FQNNGV. V gave up 0 bases and J gave up 4 bases, with 16 bases separating them. The CDR3 spells CASSLDPGRPSYNSPLHF. The CDR3 coding sequence is TGTGCCAGCAGCTTAGATCCGGGCAGACCTTCATATAATTCACCCCTCCACTTT.

CDR3 bases: TGTGCCAGCAGTTTAGAGGGGGTTTCCGGGGAGCTGTTTTTT. Translating gives CASSLEGVSGELFF. The chain recombines TRBV27 with TRBJ2-2; TRBD1 might be the D (6 bases). Between the trimmed V and J ends, which lost 2 bases and 6 bases, there was a span of 10 bases. There are 14 residues in the CDR3. The germline CDR1 and CDR2 sequences are MNHEY and SMNVEV (reference sequence).

The genes are TRBV6-5 and TRBJ1-1; 9 nucleotides match TRBD1. Germline assignment: CDR1 MNHEY and CDR2 SVGAGI. The CDR3 loop spans 14 amino acids. Trimming at V came to 2 bases and at J to 6 bases, leaving 4 bases not matched to a gene. The CDR3 is CASSYQGTGPEAFF. The CDR3 bases are TGTGCCAGCAGTTACCAAGGGACAGGGCCTGAAGCTTTCTTT.

This chain links TRBV27 with TRBJ2-7; D is undetermined. CDR1 is MNHEY and CDR2 is SMNVEV in the germline V gene (reference sequence). The CDR3 has 13 residues. Trimming left V 7 bases short and J 4 bases short, with 14 bases between. This CDR3 reads CASIALSPYEQYF. The CDR3 coding sequence is TGTGCCAGCATTGCCCTTTCCCCATACGAGCAGTACTTC.

This rearrangement joins TRBV5-4 to TRBJ2-1; 7 bases match TRBD2. The trim removed 4 bases at V and 3 bases at J, leaving 4 bases unmatched. Germline V CDR1 and CDR2: SGHNT, YYREEE (reference sequence). The CDR3 covers 14 residues. CDR3 in DNA: TGTGCCAGCAGCCGGGGGGACGGCTACAATGAGCAGTTCTTC. It specifies CASSRGDGYNEQFF.

This sequence joins TRBV6-1 and TRBJ2-6; no firm D call. Trimming pared 7 bases from V and 4 bases from J, leaving 11 bases between. This CDR3 spans 14 amino acids. Germline V lookup: CDR1 MNHNS, CDR2 SASEGT. The CDR3 bases are TGTGCCAGCATGGTAGGGTCCGGGGCCAACGTCCTGACTTTC. Encoded protein: CASMVGSGANVLTF.

The V and J genes are TRBV4-3 and TRBJ2-2; D not certain. V lost 1 base and J 6 bases, leaving 6 bases between the germline ends. Per the germline V gene, CDR1 is LGHNA and CDR2 is YSLEER. The CDR3 is 13 amino acids. The CDR3 DNA is TGCGCCAGCAGCCAAGTGGCGTCCGGGGAGCTGTTTTTT. This gives the protein CASSQVASGELFF.

This chain links TRBV5-1 with TRBJ1-5; 8 bases fit TRBD1. This CDR3 contains 14 residues. With V trimmed by 4 bases and J by 3 bases, 3 bases remained unmatched. Per germline, CDR1 SGHRS and CDR2 YFSETQ. The CDR3 DNA reads TGCGCCAGCAGCCCGGGACAGGACAATCAGCCCCAGCATTTT. It is translated as CASSPGQDNQPQHF.

The chain uses TRBV6-5 and TRBJ2-5, with D possibly matching TRBD2 (5 bases). The length of the CDR3 is 13 residues. V lost 5 bases and J 7 bases, leaving 14 bases between the germline ends. The germline CDR1 and CDR2 sequences are MNHEY and SVGAGI. CDR3 DNA sequence: TGTGCCAGCAGTACTAGACCGGTGGGGACCCAGTACTTC. Its protein product is CASSTRPVGTQYF.

The CDR3 DNA follows: TGTGCCAGCAGTTTCCTACAGGGGGCGCGAGACTATGGCTACACCTTC. It codes for CASSFLQGARDYGYTF. The V call is TRBV27, the J call TRBJ1-2; TRBD1 agrees at 9 bases. The length of the CDR3 is 16 residues. With V trimmed by 3 bases and J by 3 bases, 8 bases remained unmatched. Germline lookup yields CDR1 MNHEY and CDR2 SMNVEV (reference sequence).

The chain joins TRBV7-8 to TRBJ1-2; D ambiguous. The germline V and J ends were trimmed by 4 bases and 6 bases, with 18 bases remaining between them. The CDR3 loop spans 15 amino acids. Per germline, CDR1 SGHVS and CDR2 FQNEAQ. The CDR3 here is CASSSLVRAIDGYTF. CDR3 sequence (DNA): TGTGCCAGCAGCTCCCTTGTAAGGGCAATTGATGGCTACACCTTC.

The rearrangement links TRBV27 to TRBJ1-6, with TRBD1 identical over 8 bases. Germline lookup yields CDR1 MNHEY and CDR2 SMNVEV (reference sequence). Trimming cost V 7 bases and J 0 bases; bases outside gene matches: 5. The length of the CDR3 is 16 residues. For the CDR3, the DNA is TGTGCCAGCACCCGGGACAGGAGCTCCTATAATTCACCCCTCCACTTT. It is translated as CASTRDRSSYNSPLHF.

This clone appeared once. A junction boundary mismatches the germline segment, possibly from a read error. The chain joins TRBV7-2 to TRBJ2-7; D is possibly TRBD1 (6 bases). Germline V gene lookup returns CDR1 SGHTA and CDR2 FQGNSA. The CDR3 is 14 residues long. CDR3 sequence (DNA): TGCGCCAGCAGCCAAGAACAGGGACGGTTCGAGCAGTACTTC. Amino acids: CASSQEQGRFEQYF.